Listed below are T cell receptor beta chains from one sample, sequenced in a study of PD-L1 blockade in urothelial cancer. Data came from immunoSEQ multiplex PCR; TCRdb stores just in-frame clones and leaves some out. The sample yields 30,000 to 40,000 clones, just over 90% seen once. The material sequenced was PBMCs, taken around atezolizumab (anti-PD-L1) treatment. The receptors were sampled from a woman aged 60-75 years with urothelial cancer. The CDR3 runs from the conserved cysteine through the conserved F or W. D genes are given only for firm matches. Some rows mark clone size as missing; the rest say once, few, many or name a class of expanded clone.

size: once; V: TRBV5-1; D: NA; J: TRBJ2-1; DNA: TGCGCCAGCAGCTTGGATCGGCGGGCTGGGGATGAGCAGTTCTTC; CDR3: CASSLDRRAGDEQFF
size: NA; V: TRBV27; D: NA; J: TRBJ2-2; DNA: TGTGCCAGCAGTCTTAGGACAGGGGAGCTGTTTTTT; CDR3: CASSLRTGELFF
size: NA; V: TRBV27; D: TRBD2; J: TRBJ2-7; DNA: TGTGCCAGCAGGGCTAGCGGGAGGGTTTCAAATGAGCAGTACTTC; CDR3: CASRASGRVSNEQYF
size: NA; V: TRBV2; D: NA; J: TRBJ2-2; DNA: TGTGCCAGCAGCCCGCCGGACTTATCTATCACCGGGGAGCTGTTTTTT; CDR3: CASSPPDLSITGELFF
size: NA; V: TRBV28; D: NA; J: TRBJ2-5; DNA: TGTGCCAGCAGTGCGACTCCCATCCAGAGGCAAGAGACCCAGTACTTC; CDR3: CASSATPIQRQETQYF
size: NA; V: TRBV9; D: TRBD2; J: TRBJ2-3; DNA: TGTGCCAGCAGCGTAGCGACTAGCTTGGCAGATACGCAGTATTTT; CDR3: CASSVATSLADTQYF
size: NA; V: TRBV5-1; D: TRBD2; J: TRBJ2-3; DNA: TGCGCCAGCAGCACTAGCGGGAGAGGCCCAGATACGCAGTATTTT; CDR3: CASSTSGRGPDTQYF
size: NA; V: TRBV4-1; D: TRBD2; J: TRBJ2-1; DNA: TGCGCCAGCAGCCCTACTAGCGACCCCAACAATGAGCAGTTCTTC; CDR3: CASSPTSDPNNEQFF
size: NA; V: TRBV5-8; D: TRBD2; J: TRBJ2-2; DNA: TGTGCCAGCAGCTTGAGCGGGAGAGGAACCGGGGAGCTGTTTTTT; CDR3: CASSLSGRGTGELFF
size: NA; V: TRBV30; D: TRBD1; J: TRBJ1-2; DNA: TGTGCCTGGAGTAATGGACAGGGGGCTTATGGCTACACCTTC; CDR3: CAWSNGQGAYGYTF
size: once; V: TRBV7-7; D: TRBD1; J: TRBJ2-7; DNA: TGTGCTAGCAGCATCGGGACAGCTACCTCCTACGAGCAGTACTTC; CDR3: CASSIGTATSYEQYF
size: once; V: TRBV19; D: NA; J: TRBJ2-6; DNA: TGTGCCAGTAGTAAGGTATCGGGACTTCGGAGCTCTGGGGCCAACGTCCTGACTTTC; CDR3: CASSKVSGLRSSGANVLTF
size: NA; V: TRBV19; D: TRBD1; J: TRBJ1-1; DNA: TGTGCCAGTAGTATCGGGACAGGGGAGCGAGCTTTCTTT; CDR3: CASSIGTGERAFF
size: NA; V: TRBV5-1; D: NA; J: TRBJ1-3; DNA: TGCGCCAGCAGCGCGGGAAGGACCGACTCTGGAAACACCATATATTTT; CDR3: CASSAGRTDSGNTIYF
size: NA; V: TRBV7-6; D: TRBD1; J: TRBJ1-2; DNA: TGTGCCAGCAGCGAAGGGGGCGCGGGCTATGGCTACACCTTC; CDR3: CASSEGGAGYGYTF
size: NA; V: TRBV29-1; D: TRBD1; J: TRBJ1-2; DNA: TGCAGCGTTCGTGTGTGGGGGACAGACACCTTC; CDR3: CSVRVWGTDTF
size: NA; V: TRBV4-2; D: TRBD2; J: TRBJ2-2; DNA: TGTGCCAGCAGCCAACGGACTAGCGGTAACACCGGGGAGCTGTTTTTT; CDR3: CASSQRTSGNTGELFF
size: NA; V: TRBV13; D: TRBD1; J: TRBJ2-7; DNA: TGTGCCAGCAGCCCAGGACAGGGTGGATATGGAGAGCAGTACTTC; CDR3: CASSPGQGGYGEQYF
size: NA; V: TRBV14; D: TRBD1; J: TRBJ2-1; DNA: TGTGCCAGCAGCCAAGTACCGGGACAGGGGGACAATGAGCAGTTCTTC; CDR3: CASSQVPGQGDNEQFF
size: few; V: TRBV28; D: NA; J: TRBJ2-3; DNA: TGTGCCAGCATGGGTAGGGGGACGGCGGAGGATACGCAGTATTTT; CDR3: CASMGRGTAEDTQYF
size: NA; V: TRBV5-4; D: TRBD2; J: TRBJ2-5; DNA: TGTGCCAGCAGCACCGGACTAGTCGTTGGGGAGACCCAGTACTTC; CDR3: CASSTGLVVGETQYF
size: NA; V: TRBV7-8; D: TRBD1; J: TRBJ1-2; DNA: TGTGCCAGCAGCTCAATAGTACGACCGGGACAGGGGAACTATGGCTACACCTTC; CDR3: CASSSIVRPGQGNYGYTF
size: NA; V: TRBV19; D: TRBD1; J: TRBJ1-2; DNA: TGTGCCAGTAGGGGGACAGGGGTCGGCTATGGCTACACCTTC; CDR3: CASRGTGVGYGYTF
size: NA; V: TRBV5-1; D: NA; J: TRBJ2-7; DNA: TGCGCCAGCAGCTCGCTCTCGGACAGAAGCTCCTACGAGCAGTACTTC; CDR3: CASSSLSDRSSYEQYF
size: NA; V: TRBV6-4; D: NA; J: TRBJ2-7; DNA: TGTGCCAGCAACCTACGGTCCTACGAGCAGTACTTC; CDR3: CASNLRSYEQYF
size: once; V: TRBV27; D: TRBD1; J: TRBJ1-1; DNA: TGTGCCAGCAGTTTACGCCGGGACAGGGGAACTGAAGCTTTCTTT; CDR3: CASSLRRDRGTEAFF
size: NA; V: TRBV5-5; D: NA; J: TRBJ2-1; DNA: TGTGCCAGCAGCTTGAATCCCAGTAACAATGAGCAGTTCTTC; CDR3: CASSLNPSNNEQFF
size: NA; V: TRBV28; D: NA; J: TRBJ1-5; DNA: TGTGCCAGCAGTCCAAACCAGGGATATGGCAATCAGCCCCAGCATTTT; CDR3: CASSPNQGYGNQPQHF
size: NA; V: TRBV2; D: NA; J: TRBJ1-5; DNA: TGTGCCAGCAGTACCGACAGGCTCAGCAATCAGCCCCAGCATTTT; CDR3: CASSTDRLSNQPQHF
size: NA; V: TRBV4-2; D: TRBD2; J: TRBJ2-3; DNA: TGTGCCAGCAGCCAAGGACTAGCGACAGATACGCAGTATTTT; CDR3: CASSQGLATDTQYF
size: NA; V: TRBV28; D: TRBD2; J: TRBJ2-3; DNA: TGTGCCAGCAGTCCCCGGACTAGCGGGTACACAGATACGCAGTATTTT; CDR3: CASSPRTSGYTDTQYF
size: NA; V: TRBV27; D: NA; J: TRBJ2-7; DNA: TGTGCCAGCGGAACCGGGAAGATCTACGAGCAGTACTTC; CDR3: CASGTGKIYEQYF
size: NA; V: TRBV5-4; D: TRBD2; J: TRBJ2-3; DNA: TGTGCCAGCAGCTTGGGTGCTAGCGGGAGGGCAAGCACAGATACGCAGTATTTT; CDR3: CASSLGASGRASTDTQYF
size: NA; V: TRBV4-1; D: NA; J: TRBJ2-1; DNA: TGCGCCAGCAGCCTGTATTCTAATGAGCAGTTCTTC; CDR3: CASSLYSNEQFF
size: NA; V: TRBV19; D: TRBD2; J: TRBJ2-7; DNA: TGTGCCAGTAGTACCCAACGGCCGGGACTAGCGGCCGAGCAGTACTTC; CDR3: CASSTQRPGLAAEQYF
size: few; V: TRBV4-1; D: NA; J: TRBJ1-2; DNA: TGCGCCAGCAGCCAAGATTTGGCGGTAAACTATGGCTACACCTTC; CDR3: CASSQDLAVNYGYTF
size: NA; V: TRBV19; D: NA; J: TRBJ2-7; DNA: TGTGCCAGTAGTATAGTCAGCGTCCCTTCCTACGAGCAGTACTTC; CDR3: CASSIVSVPSYEQYF
size: NA; V: TRBV29-1; D: TRBD2; J: TRBJ2-7; DNA: TGCAGCGCCGGGGGAGGGGACGAGCAGTACTTC; CDR3: CSAGGGDEQYF